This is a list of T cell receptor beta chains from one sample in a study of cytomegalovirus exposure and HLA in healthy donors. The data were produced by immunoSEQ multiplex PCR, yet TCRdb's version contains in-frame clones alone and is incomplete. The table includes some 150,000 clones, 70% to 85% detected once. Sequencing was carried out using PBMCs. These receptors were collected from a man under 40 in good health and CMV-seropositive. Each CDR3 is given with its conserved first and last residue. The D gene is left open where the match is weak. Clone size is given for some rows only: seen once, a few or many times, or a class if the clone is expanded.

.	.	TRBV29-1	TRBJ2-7	CSVEGFLGSDEQYF	TGCAGCGTTGAGGGGTTCTTGGGGAGCGACGAGCAGTACTTC
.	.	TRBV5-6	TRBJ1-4	CASSLANRVLFF	TGTGCCAGCAGCTTGGCCAACAGGGTGCTGTTTTTT
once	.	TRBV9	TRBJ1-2	CASSEGGYGYTF	TGTGCCAGCAGCGAAGGGGGCTATGGCTACACCTTC
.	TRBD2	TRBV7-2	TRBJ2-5	CASSLNELAGVETQYF	TGTGCCAGCAGCTTAAATGAACTAGCGGGGGTAGAGACCCAGTACTTC
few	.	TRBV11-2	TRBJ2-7	CASSLADYEQYF	TGTGCCAGCAGCTTAGCAGACTACGAGCAGTACTTC
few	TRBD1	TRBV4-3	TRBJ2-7	CASSQDRGQGFKQYF	TGCGCCAGCAGCCAAGATCGGGGACAGGGATTCAAGCAGTACTTC
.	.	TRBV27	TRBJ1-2	CASRTYELGRSDYTF	TGTGCCAGCAGGACCTACGAACTAGGAAGGAGTGACTACACCTTC
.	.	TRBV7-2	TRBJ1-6	CASSFRGWSSPLHF	TGTGCCAGCAGCTTCCGCGGTTGGAGTTCACCCCTCCACTTT
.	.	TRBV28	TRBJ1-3	CASSLITGNTIYF	TGTGCCAGCAGTCTGATAACAGGAAACACCATATATTTT
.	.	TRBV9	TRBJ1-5	CASSVGGLDNQPQHF	TGTGCCAGCAGCGTCGGGGGGCTGGACAATCAGCCCCAGCATTTT
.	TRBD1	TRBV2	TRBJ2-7	CASMETGREQYF	TGTGCCAGCATGGAGACAGGGCGCGAGCAGTACTTC
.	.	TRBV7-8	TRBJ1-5	CASQEQGNLQHSNQPQHF	TGTGCCAGCCAAGAACAGGGCAACCTCCAACATAGCAATCAGCCCCAGCATTTT
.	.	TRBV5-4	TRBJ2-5	CASSLEGAAGETQYF	TGTGCCAGCAGCTTGGAGGGGGCTGCGGGGGAGACCCAGTACTTC
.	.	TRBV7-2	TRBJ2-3	CASSLGAGSGTDTQYF	TGTGCCAGCAGCTTAGGTGCGGGGTCGGGCACAGATACGCAGTATTTT
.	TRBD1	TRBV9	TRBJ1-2	CASRADRGNYGYTF	TGTGCCAGCAGAGCGGACAGGGGAAACTATGGCTACACCTTC
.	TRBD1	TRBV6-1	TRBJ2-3	CASRGQGESDTQYF	TGTGCCAGCAGGGGACAGGGGGAGTCAGATACGCAGTATTTT
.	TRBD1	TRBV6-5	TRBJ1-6	CASSYRTGGSSPLHF	TGTGCCAGCAGTTACCGGACAGGGGGTAGTTCACCCCTCCACTTT
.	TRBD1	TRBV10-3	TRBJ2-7	CAISGQGVSYEQYF	TGTGCCATCAGTGGGCAGGGGGTTTCCTACGAGCAGTACTTC
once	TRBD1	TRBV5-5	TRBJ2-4	CASSSDRTGQNIQYF	TGTGCCAGCAGCTCGGATCGGACAGGGCAAAACATTCAGTACTTC
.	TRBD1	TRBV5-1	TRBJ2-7	CASSSGTGGNEQYF	TGCGCCAGCAGCTCCGGGACAGGGGGGAACGAGCAGTACTTC
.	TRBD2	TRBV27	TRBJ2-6	CASSALRPSGGITGANVLTF	TGTGCCAGCAGTGCGTTGAGGCCTAGCGGGGGGATAACTGGGGCCAACGTCCTGACTTTC
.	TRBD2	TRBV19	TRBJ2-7	CASSPSGSGVYEQYF	TGTGCCAGTAGTCCCTCAGGTAGCGGGGTCTACGAGCAGTACTTC
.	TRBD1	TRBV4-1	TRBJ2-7	CASSQVTGVPYEQYF	TGCGCCAGCAGCCAAGTTACAGGGGTCCCCTACGAGCAGTACTTC
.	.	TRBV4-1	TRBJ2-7	CASRSGGSSSEQYF	TGCGCCAGCAGATCGGGGGGCTCCTCCTCCGAGCAGTACTTC
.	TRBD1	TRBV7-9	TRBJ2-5	CASSTGTGYQETQYF	TGTGCCAGCAGCACCGGGACAGGCTATCAAGAGACCCAGTACTTC
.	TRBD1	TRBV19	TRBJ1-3	CASNGQGSGNTIYF	TGTGCCAGTAACGGACAGGGCTCTGGAAACACCATATATTTT
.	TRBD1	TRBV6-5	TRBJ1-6	CASTDRGNSPLHF	TGTGCCAGCACCGACAGGGGAAATTCACCCCTCCACTTT
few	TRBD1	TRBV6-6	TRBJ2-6	CASTGTGSGANVLTF	TGTGCCAGCACCGGGACAGGGTCTGGGGCCAACGTCCTGACTTTC
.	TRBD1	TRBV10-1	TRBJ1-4	CASSQGQFGEKLFF	TGCGCCAGCAGCCAGGGACAGTTCGGTGAAAAACTGTTTTTT